This T cell receptor beta chain was obtained from a study of blood T cells in healthy people across ages (dated by TCRdb to 2014 to 2015). For context, the study as a whole: In model experiments, template switching captured roughly one uniquely barcoded TCR beta cDNA molecule for every two T cells. Four age groups were formed from the donors: young (average 16 years), middle-aged (approximately 42), aged (about 68) and long-lived (82). Using deep sequencing normalized with unique cDNA molecular identifiers, the study measured how TCR beta repertoire diversity changes with age. For two donors (one aged 18 to 30 and one aged 80 or older), the study analyzed two additional independent replicas of 1 million unique cDNA reads from the same blood draw.

The library was produced with 5' RACE. The sample was run on an Illumina HiSeq 2500. A second PCR of about 7 to 12 cycles was performed with a sample-barcoded 5' primer and a J-beta primer mix. A template-switch 5' adaptor carrying 12 random nucleotides introduced a unique molecular identifier onto each TCR beta cDNA molecule. Each sample yielded at least 3 million CDR3-containing paired-end reads. First-strand cDNA was synthesized from all RNA with the Mint cDNA synthesis kit, primed by a TRBC-specific oligonucleotide. All cDNA was treated with uracil-DNA glycosylase and then went through a first 18-cycle PCR with the universal primers M1SS and BC2_uni_R. The study's own analysis went as follows. Each sample was normalized by randomly selecting 1 million high-quality reads, each carrying a distinct molecular identifier. Reads sharing molecular identifiers were discarded rather than binned into consensus sequences. MiTCR, run with a Q25 quality threshold and the strictest error-elimination algorithm, handled CDR3 identification, clonotype clustering and error correction. A nonparametric unseen species model with Euler transformation was used to estimate lower-bound total TCR beta diversity. Using fastp trimming at Q25 and MiXCR clonotype assembly, TCRdb reanalyzed the public sequencing data and kept in-frame beta chains. Rows with one shared CDR3 protein collapse into an entry with the most common genes and DNA. The V and J calls follow TCRdb's processing rather than the paper's. The sample table shows 600,000 to 1,000,000 distinct CDR3 sequences, and roughly 25% are seen once. Around 3.6% of the sample belongs to the ten largest clones.

Concerning this clonotype itself: Its antigen remains undetermined. It has no much larger one-base neighbor in the sample; base qualities were not kept.

The 40 or so donors, aged about 6 to 95 years, were systemically healthy Caucasian individuals from Russia. Ten milliliters of peripheral blood were drawn from each donor into EDTA-treated Vacutainer tubes. Ficoll-Paque density-gradient centrifugation was used to isolate PBMCs, with at least 6.5 million obtained per sample. Trizol reagent was used to extract total RNA from the PBMCs, yielding at least 5 micrograms per sample. For every donor, flow cytometry on a PBMC aliquot measured the percentage of naive CD45RAhigh/CD27high T cells. The paper's findings and limits, for the study overall: Since profiling was done on bulk unsorted PBMCs, naive and antigen-experienced compartments could not be conclusively compared. Compared with the aged group, the long-lived group had more naive CD4+ T cells, fewer expanded clones and increased TCR diversity, suggesting age selection. Because the CMV infection status of the donors was unknown, age-related changes in expanded clonotypes may potentially have been confounded. Estimates of total diversity based on one million sequenced T cells were regarded as lower bounds and as underestimates. A strong correlation was found between observed TCR beta diversity and the percentage of naive T cells measured by flow cytometry. Observed TCR beta diversity per million T cells fell roughly linearly with age, and a significant reduction was already apparent by age around 40.

The cysteine opens and the phenylalanine closes a CDR3 of 16 amino acids. The sequence is cut down to CDR3 DNA, 48 bases in frame from base 1. From the germline V gene (reference sequence), CDR1 is DFQATT and CDR2 is SNEGSKA. A distance of 19 bases separates the germline ends of V and J, which lose 3 bases and 3 bases respectively. The same sample was also studied in work on T cells of mothers and their children. The second study also describes: Nine systemically healthy Caucasian individuals, comprising three mothers and their six children, were included as donors. cDNA synthesis used all of the extracted RNA, with about 1.5 ug of RNA in each 15 ul reaction. In the second PCR, sample barcodes and 2-4 random nucleotides were introduced via the M1S primer. More than 9 million TCR beta CDR3 reads were obtained from each mother, and about 3 million reads were obtained from each child. Thymic selection similarly shapes TCR recombination output in related and unrelated pairs, with minor effect from inherited differences. Related mother-child pairs always showed normalized repertoire overlap that was slightly higher than in unrelated mother-child pairs, though the difference was never significant. No persistent microchimeric T cell clones were detected, at a sensitivity of roughly 99 clones per million clonotypes. Deep NGS was used in the study to compare the TCR beta repertoires of mothers and children and to look for features that separate related mother-child pairs from unrelated individuals. On average, the children were roughly 11 +/- 4 years old, while the mothers were about 40 +/- 4 years old. After adapter ligation with NEBNext reagents, the libraries were sequenced on Illumina HiSeq 2000 with 100+100 nt paired-end reads. To avoid cross-contamination, the mother libraries and the child libraries were prepared a month apart and sequenced in separate runs. Between about 500,000 and 2,100,000 distinct TCR beta clonotypes were identified per donor. Naive TCR beta clonotypes were estimated from low-frequency clonotypes matched to each donor's FACS-determined naive share, without sorting.

The clonotype originates from a boy younger than 18 in good health. The sample comprised blood. Here the chain combines TRBV20-1 and TRBJ2-3; 7 matching bases give a weak D call of TRBD2. The CDR3 in this case is CSARGGTYTATDTQYF. The DNA sequence is TGCAGTGCTAGGGGAGGGACATACACAGCGACAGATACGCAGTATTTT.